Listed below are T cell receptor beta chains from one sample, sequenced in a study of control samples from healthy donors and cancer patients. The protocol was immunoSEQ multiplex PCR, while the TCRdb copy is restricted to in-frame clones and leaves out a portion. In the table there are 100,000 to 150,000 clones, 87% of which are singletons. Sequencing was carried out using blood. These receptors all stem from a man in his sixties in good health. CDR3s include the opening cysteine and the closing phenylalanine or tryptophan. D genes are given only for firm matches. Clone sizes are given selectively: once, few, many, or a class where the clone is expanded.

D gene	CDR3 length	clone size	J gene	V gene	CDR3 protein	CDR3 DNA
TRBD1	14	NA	TRBJ2-2	TRBV19	CASTVDRATGELFF	TGTGCCAGTACCGTCGACAGGGCCACCGGGGAGCTGTTTTTT
NA	12	NA	TRBJ2-7	TRBV7-2	CASSLGGGEQYF	TGTGCCAGCAGCTTAGGGGGCGGCGAGCAGTACTTC
NA	14	few	TRBJ2-7	TRBV7-9	CASSPGTVGYEQYF	TGTGCCAGCAGCCCCGGGACGGTGGGCTACGAGCAGTACTTC
NA	14	once	TRBJ1-5	TRBV5-1	CASSLGQAGQPQHF	TGCGCCAGCAGCTTGGGGCAGGCGGGTCAGCCCCAGCATTTT
NA	14	NA	TRBJ1-2	TRBV27	CASSQIGSNYGYTF	TGTGCCAGCAGTCAGATAGGATCCAACTATGGCTACACCTTC
NA	14	once	TRBJ2-7	TRBV9	CASSVVGSSYEQYF	TGTGCCAGCAGCGTAGTTGGGAGCTCCTACGAGCAGTACTTC
NA	14	NA	TRBJ1-1	TRBV27	CASSFGGSGTEAFF	TGTGCCAGCAGTTTCGGGGGGTCTGGCACTGAAGCTTTCTTT
TRBD1	15	few	TRBJ2-2	TRBV28	CASRRGGSNTGELFF	TGTGCCAGCAGGCGAGGGGGCTCGAACACCGGGGAGCTGTTTTTT
TRBD1	15	NA	TRBJ2-7	TRBV27	CASSKTGTGTYEQYF	TGTGCCAGCAGTAAGACCGGGACAGGGACCTACGAGCAGTACTTC
NA	12	few	TRBJ1-5	TRBV12-3/TRBV12-4	CASSDAGQPQHF	TGTGCCAGCAGCGACGCAGGTCAGCCCCAGCATTTT
TRBD1	16	NA	TRBJ1-2	TRBV16	CASSPQFLDRGYGYTF	TGTGCCAGCAGCCCTCAGTTCCTGGACAGGGGTTACGGCTACACCTTC
NA	15	NA	TRBJ1-3	TRBV18	CASSPGLISGNTIYF	TGTGCCAGCTCACCTGGACTGATCTCTGGAAACACCATATATTTT
TRBD1	14	NA	TRBJ1-2	TRBV20-1	CSASDRGRNYGYTF	TGCAGTGCTAGTGACAGGGGCCGCAACTATGGCTACACCTTC
TRBD1	12	once	TRBJ2-1	TRBV10-3	CAIRDRDNEQFF	TGTGCCATCCGGGACAGGGACAATGAGCAGTTCTTC
NA	15	NA	TRBJ2-1	TRBV10-3	CASHQGPPSYNEQFF	TGTGCCAGCCATCAGGGACCGCCCTCCTACAATGAGCAGTTCTTC
NA	16	NA	TRBJ1-3	TRBV19	CASNVDHFYSGNTIYF	TGTGCCAGTAACGTGGACCACTTTTACTCTGGAAACACCATATATTTT
NA	15	NA	TRBJ1-1	TRBV15	CATSRDGALNTEAFF	TGTGCCACCAGCAGAGATGGCGCTCTGAACACTGAAGCTTTCTTT
TRBD1	13	NA	TRBJ2-7	TRBV3-1/TRBV3-2	CASSHTGGGEQYF	TGTGCCAGCAGCCATACAGGGGGCGGCGAGCAGTACTTC
NA	14	NA	TRBJ1-1	TRBV7-2	CASSSVRGVTEAFF	TGTGCCAGCAGTTCCGTGCGGGGGGTCACTGAAGCTTTCTTT
NA	15	NA	TRBJ1-1	TRBV28	CASRTPQGPGTEAFF	TGTGCCAGCAGGACCCCACAGGGTCCCGGCACTGAAGCTTTCTTT
TRBD1	14	once	TRBJ2-2	TRBV30	CAWTGGKGTGELFF	TGTGCCTGGACAGGGGGCAAAGGGACCGGGGAGCTGTTTTTT
TRBD1	14	NA	TRBJ2-7	TRBV28	CASSAGTGAGEQYF	TGTGCCAGCAGTGCCGGGACAGGGGCTGGCGAGCAGTACTTC
NA	14	few	TRBJ1-4	TRBV11-2	CASSLPRGNEKLFF	TGTGCCAGCAGCTTGCCCAGGGGAAATGAAAAACTGTTTTTT
TRBD1	13	NA	TRBJ2-7	TRBV10-3	CAISERQGYEQYF	TGTGCCATCAGTGAAAGACAGGGCTACGAGCAGTACTTC
TRBD1	14	few	TRBJ2-1	TRBV2	CASNPGQGSNEQFF	TGTGCCAGCAACCCAGGACAGGGTTCCAATGAGCAGTTCTTC
TRBD2	18	NA	TRBJ2-2	TRBV5-1	CASSFNPPRGVGTGELFF	TGCGCCAGCAGCTTCAACCCACCCCGGGGGGTAGGCACCGGGGAGCTGTTTTTT
NA	15	NA	TRBJ1-1	TRBV5-1	CASSLENGVNTEAFF	TGCGCCAGCAGCTTGGAGAACGGAGTCAACACTGAAGCTTTCTTT
NA	17	once	TRBJ1-2	TRBV9	CASSVVSGAVGTYGYTF	TGTGCCAGCAGCGTAGTTTCTGGGGCAGTGGGTACCTATGGCTACACCTTC
NA	14	NA	TRBJ1-2	TRBV16	CASSQFQGIYGYTF	TGTGCCAGCAGCCAATTCCAGGGGATCTATGGCTACACCTTC
NA	14	NA	TRBJ2-3	TRBV5-6	CASSLDWRTDTQYF	TGTGCCAGCAGCTTGGACTGGCGCACAGATACGCAGTATTTT